This record covers a single T cell receptor (beta chain). What it binds is not known. The V gene end was trimmed by 4 bases and the J gene end by 10 bases; junction bases not matched to a gene: 5. Germline lookup yields CDR1 KGHSH and CDR2 LQKENI. This CDR3 has 12 residues. The data stem from a study of cytotoxic CD8 clonotypes in ibrutinib-treated CLL. Study-wide results and limits: Clonotypes that were public were uncommon, and they contracted or stayed stable on treatment.

TCRdb's table, derived via immunoSEQ multiplex PCR, lists solely in-frame clones and lacks some. The sample shows some 200,000 clones, roughly 77% of them seen only once. This receptor was obtained from a human donor with chronic lymphocytic leukemia. The sample here was PBMCs, taken after 12 months of ibrutinib treatment. This chain links TRBV18 with TRBJ1-1, with TRBD1 matching 8 bases. CDR3 amino acids: CASSRTGMGAFF. CDR3 coding DNA: TGTGCCAGCTCACGGACAGGGATGGGAGCTTTCTTT.